The rows below give T cell receptor beta chains drawn from one sample of a study of cytomegalovirus exposure and HLA in healthy donors. Generated by immunoSEQ multiplex PCR, the TCRdb table keeps only in-frame clones and is missing some. The sample carries 60,000 to 90,000 clones, 70% to 80% recorded once. The specimen sequenced was PBMCs. These receptors came from a woman in her fifties or sixties in good health and CMV-seropositive. CDR3s include the opening cysteine and the closing phenylalanine or tryptophan. The D gene is left open where the match is weak. Clone size is stated in some rows and not others, as once, few, many or a class when expanded.

v_call	d_call	j_call	clone_size	cdr3_aa	cdr3_nt
TRBV18	NA	TRBJ1-3	NA	CASSPTSQEFGGNTIYF	TGTGCCAGCTCACCAACTTCACAGGAATTTGGAGGAAACACCATATATTTT
TRBV10-3	NA	TRBJ1-2	NA	CAISESSQGQSYGYTF	TGTGCCATCAGTGAGTCGTCCCAGGGGCAAAGTTATGGCTACACCTTC
TRBV29-1	TRBD1	TRBJ1-2	NA	CSASSGGSNYGYTF	TGCAGCGCCAGTTCAGGGGGGTCTAACTATGGCTACACCTTC
TRBV5-6	NA	TRBJ1-2	NA	CASSSSGYGYTF	TGTGCCAGCAGCTCTTCAGGCTATGGCTACACCTTC
TRBV29-1	TRBD2	TRBJ2-5	NA	CSVEVGLAGGEETQYF	TGCAGCGTTGAAGTGGGGCTAGCGGGAGGGGAAGAGACCCAGTACTTC
TRBV10-2	NA	TRBJ2-1	NA	CASSLDTPFEQFF	TGCGCCAGCAGCCTGGACACCCCATTTGAGCAGTTCTTC
TRBV6-1	NA	TRBJ2-7	NA	CASSEASLLTVEQYF	TGTGCCAGCAGTGAAGCGTCACTACTCACCGTCGAGCAGTACTTC
TRBV27	NA	TRBJ2-7	NA	CASSSRLTAFEQYF	TGTGCCAGCAGTTCTCGACTGACCGCATTTGAGCAGTACTTC
TRBV28	TRBD1	TRBJ1-4	NA	CASSLRARDRGQLFF	TGTGCCAGCAGTTTAAGGGCCCGGGACAGGGGCCAACTGTTTTTT
TRBV28	TRBD1	TRBJ2-1	NA	CASRGGTGGYNEQFF	TGTGCCAGCAGGGGGGGGACAGGGGGCTACAATGAGCAGTTCTTC
TRBV25-1	TRBD2	TRBJ2-5	few	CASSGAGGVETQYF	TGTGCCAGCAGTGGAGCGGGAGGGGTGGAGACCCAGTACTTC
TRBV19	NA	TRBJ2-3	NA	CASSIGGADTQYF	TGTGCCAGTAGTATAGGGGGCGCAGATACGCAGTATTTT
TRBV11-2	TRBD2	TRBJ2-3	once	CASSVGRLAGKDTQYF	TGTGCCAGCAGCGTGGGGAGACTAGCGGGGAAAGATACGCAGTATTTT
TRBV5-6	NA	TRBJ2-1	NA	CASSLAEGGQEGEQFF	TGTGCCAGCAGCCTGGCCGAGGGGGGGCAGGAAGGTGAGCAGTTCTTC
TRBV12-5	TRBD2	TRBJ2-5	NA	CASGSGLAGGPGQETQYF	TGTGCTAGTGGTTCGGGACTAGCGGGGGGGCCGGGTCAAGAGACCCAGTACTTC
TRBV6-6	NA	TRBJ2-1	NA	CASSLTSTLQFF	TGTGCCAGCAGCCTAACTAGTACCCTTCAGTTCTTC
TRBV6-6	NA	TRBJ1-1	NA	CATTEQGVGDTEAFF	TGTGCCACCACGGAACAGGGAGTAGGGGACACTGAAGCTTTCTTT
TRBV19	NA	TRBJ1-1	NA	CASSPQNMNTEAFF	TGTGCCAGTAGTCCGCAGAACATGAACACTGAAGCTTTCTTT
TRBV5-6	TRBD2	TRBJ2-3	NA	CASSISGGNTDTQYF	TGTGCCAGCAGCATTAGCGGGGGGAACACAGATACGCAGTATTTT
TRBV5-1	TRBD1	TRBJ2-7	NA	CASSSGTGVSGAGDEQYF	TGCGCCAGCAGCTCCGGGACAGGGGTTTCAGGAGCGGGAGACGAGCAGTACTTC
TRBV18	TRBD1	TRBJ1-1	NA	CASSPGGQGLNEAFF	TGTGCCAGCTCACCGGGTGGACAGGGCTTGAATGAAGCTTTCTTT
TRBV19	NA	TRBJ2-3	NA	CASSIRGRGVPTDTQYF	TGTGCCAGTAGTATCAGAGGCAGGGGGGTTCCCACAGATACGCAGTATTTT
TRBV11-3	NA	TRBJ2-2	NA	CASSLVAGSNTGELFF	TGTGCCAGCAGCTTAGTGGCAGGGTCGAACACCGGGGAGCTGTTTTTT
TRBV5-1	NA	TRBJ1-1	NA	CASSLSGQLNTEAFF	TGCGCCAGCAGCTTATCCGGACAGTTGAACACTGAAGCTTTCTTT
TRBV7-2	NA	TRBJ1-2	NA	CASTRTEVNYGYTF	TGTGCCAGCACTAGGACAGAAGTAAACTATGGCTACACCTTC
TRBV7-2	TRBD1	TRBJ1-5	NA	CASSPPGTGTIQPQHF	TGTGCCAGCAGCCCCCCCGGGACAGGGACAATTCAGCCCCAGCATTTT
TRBV6-1	TRBD2	TRBJ2-3	few	CAILERGSTDTQYF	TGTGCCATTTTAGAGCGGGGGTCCACAGATACGCAGTATTTT
TRBV4-3	TRBD2	TRBJ2-7	NA	CASSQQGLAGATSYEQYF	TGCGCCAGCAGCCAGCAAGGACTAGCGGGAGCGACCTCCTACGAGCAGTACTTC
TRBV2	TRBD1	TRBJ1-1	NA	CASSAQGIGTEAFF	TGTGCCAGCAGTGCACAGGGGATTGGGACTGAAGCTTTCTTT
TRBV27	TRBD2	TRBJ2-2	NA	CASSEYRESGRGTGELFF	TGTGCCAGCAGTGAGTACAGGGAGAGCGGGAGAGGCACCGGGGAGCTGTTTTTT
TRBV27	NA	TRBJ1-3	NA	CASSLGGAGNTIYF	TGTGCCAGCAGTTTAGGAGGGGCTGGAAACACCATATATTTT
TRBV28	NA	TRBJ1-1	NA	CASSLEGEGSNTEAFF	TGTGCCAGCAGTTTAGAGGGGGAGGGCTCCAACACTGAAGCTTTCTTT
TRBV4-3	TRBD1	TRBJ1-1	NA	CASSHDRGWTEAFF	TGCGCCAGCAGCCATGACAGGGGTTGGACTGAAGCTTTCTTT
TRBV19	TRBD1	TRBJ1-2	few	CASGGTGVYGYTF	TGTGCCAGTGGCGGGACAGGGGTATATGGCTACACCTTC
TRBV11-2	NA	TRBJ2-3	once	CASSHTDTQYF	TGTGCCAGCAGCCACACAGATACGCAGTATTTT
TRBV4-1	TRBD1	TRBJ2-7	NA	CASSQDWGQGTHEQYF	TGCGCCAGCAGCCAAGATTGGGGACAGGGGACCCACGAGCAGTACTTC
TRBV4-3	TRBD1	TRBJ1-2	NA	CASSPYSTGPGPYGYTF	TGCGCCAGCAGCCCGTACTCGACAGGGCCGGGACCCTATGGCTACACCTTC
TRBV6-5	TRBD1	TRBJ1-2	NA	CASSYEAGGYGYTF	TGTGCCAGCAGTTACGAAGCAGGGGGCTATGGCTACACCTTC
TRBV7-6	TRBD2	TRBJ2-1	few	CASKPLASGANEQFF	TGTGCCAGCAAACCATTGGCTAGCGGGGCCAATGAGCAGTTCTTC
TRBV5-5	NA	TRBJ2-1	few	CASSFTESNEQFF	TGTGCCAGCAGCTTTACAGAGAGTAATGAGCAGTTCTTC
TRBV4-1	NA	TRBJ1-4	few	CASSQDIMYAGLGEKLFF	TGCGCCAGCAGCCAAGATATAATGTACGCGGGGTTGGGCGAAAAACTGTTTTTT
TRBV4-3	TRBD2	TRBJ2-3	NA	CASSQMPGLLFTTDTQYF	TGCGCCAGCAGCCAGATGCCGGGACTACTTTTTACCACAGATACGCAGTATTTT
TRBV4-1	TRBD1	TRBJ1-1	once	CASSQVDRDNTEAFF	TGCGCCAGCAGCCAAGTTGACAGGGACAACACTGAAGCTTTCTTT